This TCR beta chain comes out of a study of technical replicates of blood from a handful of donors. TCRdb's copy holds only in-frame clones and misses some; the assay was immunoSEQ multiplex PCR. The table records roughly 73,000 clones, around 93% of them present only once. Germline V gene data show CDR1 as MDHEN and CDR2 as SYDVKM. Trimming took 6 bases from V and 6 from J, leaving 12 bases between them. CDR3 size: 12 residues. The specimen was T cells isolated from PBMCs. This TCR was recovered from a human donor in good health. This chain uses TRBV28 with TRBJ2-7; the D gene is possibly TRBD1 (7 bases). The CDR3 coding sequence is TGTGCCAGCAGCCCAGGGGGAGGCGAGCAGTACTTC. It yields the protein CASSPGGGEQYF.